This paragraph reports one T cell receptor beta chain. Its antigen is as yet unknown. The data were obtained in a study of T cell repertoires in cytomegalovirus infection. TCRdb passed the reads through MiXCR, listing each CDR3 protein once. The profile shows fewer than 1,000,000 distinct CDR3 sequences, around 30% of them singletons. The sequence derives from a human donor in good health (CMV status not recorded). Some clones in this sample may be carry-over from other donors' samples. Material: cultured CD8+ T cells from PBMCs, obtained from culture after CMV antigen stimulation.

The CDR3 region has the DNA TGTGCCAGCAGCGATGACAGGAGAAGTGCCAAAAACATTCAGTACTTC. Its protein product is CASSDDRRSAKNIQYF. The V and J genes are TRBV7-8 and TRBJ2-4, with D possibly matching TRBD1 (6 bases). Germline CDR1 SGHVS, CDR2 FQNEAQ. V gave up 5 bases and J gave up 1 base, with 15 bases separating them. This CDR3 has 16 residues.